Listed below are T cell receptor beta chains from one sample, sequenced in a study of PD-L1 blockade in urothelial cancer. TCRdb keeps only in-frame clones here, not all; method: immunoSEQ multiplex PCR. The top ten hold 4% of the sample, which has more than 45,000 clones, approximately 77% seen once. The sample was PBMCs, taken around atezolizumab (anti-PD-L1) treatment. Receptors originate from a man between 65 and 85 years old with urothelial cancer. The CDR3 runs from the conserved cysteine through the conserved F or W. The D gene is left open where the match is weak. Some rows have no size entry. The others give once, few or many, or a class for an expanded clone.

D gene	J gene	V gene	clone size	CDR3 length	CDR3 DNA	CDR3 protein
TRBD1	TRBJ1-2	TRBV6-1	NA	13	TGTGCCAGCAGGGAACTCGGGACAGATGGCTACACCTTC	CASRELGTDGYTF
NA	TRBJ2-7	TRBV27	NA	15	TGTGCCAGCAGTTTAGGGGGGGGCAAAACCTACGAGCAGTACTTC	CASSLGGGKTYEQYF
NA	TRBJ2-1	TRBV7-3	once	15	TGTGCCAGCAGCTTTAAGGACAGCCCTTACAATGAGCAGTTCTTC	CASSFKDSPYNEQFF
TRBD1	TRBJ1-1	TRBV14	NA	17	TGTGCCAGCAGCCTTCGGACAGGGGGCGCTGGGGACACTGAAGCTTTCTTT	CASSLRTGGAGDTEAFF
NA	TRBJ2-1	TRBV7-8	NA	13	TGTGCCAGCAGCTTAGGGGCTAGCGATGAGCAGTTCTTC	CASSLGASDEQFF
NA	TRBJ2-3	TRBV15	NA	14	TGTGCCACCAGCAGCCCCTCGAGGATAGATACGCAGTATTTT	CATSSPSRIDTQYF
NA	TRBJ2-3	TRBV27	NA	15	TGTGCCAGCAGTTTACGTCAGGCGAGCACAGATACGCAGTATTTT	CASSLRQASTDTQYF
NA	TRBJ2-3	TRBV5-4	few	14	TGTGCCAGCAGCTTGAGGACTTTCACAGATACGCAGTATTTT	CASSLRTFTDTQYF
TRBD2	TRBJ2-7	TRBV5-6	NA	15	TGTGCCAGCAGCTCTTCCTCTAGCGGGAGATACGAGCAGTACTTC	CASSSSSSGRYEQYF
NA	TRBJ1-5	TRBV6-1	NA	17	TGTGCCAGCAGTGGGGGGGATTGGGGAGGGGTCAATCAGCCCCAGCATTTT	CASSGGDWGGVNQPQHF
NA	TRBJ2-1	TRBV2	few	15	TGTGCCAGCAGTGAAGGACAGAGGTCCTACAATGAGCAGTTCTTC	CASSEGQRSYNEQFF
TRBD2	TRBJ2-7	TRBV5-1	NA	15	TGCGCCAGCAGCCCCGGGACTAGCGGGGCGATCGAGCAGTACTTC	CASSPGTSGAIEQYF
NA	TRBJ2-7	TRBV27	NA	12	TGTGCCAGCAGCCCCGGCTCCTACGAGCAGTACTTC	CASSPGSYEQYF
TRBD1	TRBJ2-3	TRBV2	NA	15	TGTGCCAGCAGCGGGGACAGGGGGGGCACAGATACGCAGTATTTT	CASSGDRGGTDTQYF
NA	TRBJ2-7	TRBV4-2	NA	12	TGTGCCAGCAGCCAACTGAGTTACGAGCAGTACTTC	CASSQLSYEQYF
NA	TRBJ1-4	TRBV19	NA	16	TGTGCCAGTAGTACCCCCGTCCGACGGGCTAATGAAAAACTGTTTTTT	CASSTPVRRANEKLFF
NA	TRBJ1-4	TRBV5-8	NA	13	TGTGCCAGCAGTCGGGGGGGGAATGAAAAACTGTTTTTT	CASSRGGNEKLFF
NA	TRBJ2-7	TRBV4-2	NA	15	TGTGCCAGCAGCCCCTGGACAGCCAACTCCTACGAGCAGTACTTC	CASSPWTANSYEQYF
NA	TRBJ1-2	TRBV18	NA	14	TGTGCCAGCTCACCCCCGACGGGGAACTATGGCTACACCTTC	CASSPPTGNYGYTF
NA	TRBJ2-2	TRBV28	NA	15	TGTGCCAGCAGCCTCACTCTCGGAGGGACCGGGGAGCTGTTTTTT	CASSLTLGGTGELFF
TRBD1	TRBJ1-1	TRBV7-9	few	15	TGTGCCAGCAGCTTATCGACAGGGGAGAATCAGGAAGCTTTCTTT	CASSLSTGENQEAFF
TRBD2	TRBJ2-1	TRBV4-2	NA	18	TGTGCCAGCAGCCAAGACGCTAATAGCGGGAGGATCTACAATGAGCAGTTCTTC	CASSQDANSGRIYNEQFF
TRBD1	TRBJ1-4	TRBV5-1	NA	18	TGCGCCAGCAGTCCGGACAGGGTGAGGCAACCTTTTGAGGAAAAACTGTTTTTT	CASSPDRVRQPFEEKLFF
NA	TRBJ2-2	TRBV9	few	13	TGTGCCAGCACCTTCGGGAGCACCGGGGAGCTGTTTTTT	CASTFGSTGELFF
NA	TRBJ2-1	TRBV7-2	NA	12	TGTGCCAGCAGCTTAGTAAGCGATGAGCAGTTCTTC	CASSLVSDEQFF
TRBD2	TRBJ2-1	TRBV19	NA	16	TGTGCCAGTAGTCTCCGGACTAGCGGGGGCTACAATGAGCAGTTCTTC	CASSLRTSGGYNEQFF
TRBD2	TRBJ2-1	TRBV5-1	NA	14	TGCGCCAGCAGCCCCCGGGGGGTCTACAATGAGCAGTTCTTC	CASSPRGVYNEQFF
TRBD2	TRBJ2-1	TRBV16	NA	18	TGTGCCAGCAGCCAATCGGGGGGACTAGCGGGGCTATACAATGAGCAGTTCTTC	CASSQSGGLAGLYNEQFF
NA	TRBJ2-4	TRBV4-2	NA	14	TGTGCCAGCAGCCAAGCCGGGACTCAAAACATTCAGTACTTC	CASSQAGTQNIQYF
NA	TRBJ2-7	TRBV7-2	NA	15	TGTGCCAGCAGCTTAGGTGCGGGTAGAGAAGAGGAGCAGTACTTC	CASSLGAGREEEQYF
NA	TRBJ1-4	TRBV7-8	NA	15	TGTGCCAGCAGCTTAGCAGCCCAACCTAATGAAAAACTGTTTTTT	CASSLAAQPNEKLFF
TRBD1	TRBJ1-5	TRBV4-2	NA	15	TGTGCCAGCAGCCAACAACAGGGGCCAAAGGAACCCCAGCATTTT	CASSQQQGPKEPQHF
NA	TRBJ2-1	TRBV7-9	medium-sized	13	TGTGCCAGCAGCTTAGGAGCTAACAATGAGCAGTTCTTC	CASSLGANNEQFF
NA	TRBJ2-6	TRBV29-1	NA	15	TGCAGCGCACGACCGGCGGGCTCTGGGGCCAACGTCCTGACTTTC	CSARPAGSGANVLTF
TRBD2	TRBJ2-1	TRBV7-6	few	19	TGTGCCAGCAGCTTAGCGATGGGACTAGCGAACAGAACGCCCCATGAGCAGTTCTTC	CASSLAMGLANRTPHEQFF